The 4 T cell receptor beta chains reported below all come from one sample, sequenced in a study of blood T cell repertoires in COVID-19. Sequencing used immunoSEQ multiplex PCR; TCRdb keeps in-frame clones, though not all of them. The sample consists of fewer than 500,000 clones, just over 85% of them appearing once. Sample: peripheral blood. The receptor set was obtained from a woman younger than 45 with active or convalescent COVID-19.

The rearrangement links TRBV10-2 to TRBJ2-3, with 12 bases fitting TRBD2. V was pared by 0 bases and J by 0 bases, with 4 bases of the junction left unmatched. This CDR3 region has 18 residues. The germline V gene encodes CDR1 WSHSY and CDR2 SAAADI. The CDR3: CASSESATSGGSTDTQYF. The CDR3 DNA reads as TGCGCCAGCAGTGAGTCGGCGACTAGCGGGGGTAGCACAGATACGCAGTATTTT.

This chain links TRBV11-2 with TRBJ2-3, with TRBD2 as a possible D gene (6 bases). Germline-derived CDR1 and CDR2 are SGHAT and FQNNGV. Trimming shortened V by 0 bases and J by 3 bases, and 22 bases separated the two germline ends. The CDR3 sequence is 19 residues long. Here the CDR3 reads CASSLDQLAGRSPTDTQYF. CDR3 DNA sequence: TGTGCCAGCAGCTTAGATCAGTTGGCAGGGAGGAGTCCGACAGATACGCAGTATTTT.

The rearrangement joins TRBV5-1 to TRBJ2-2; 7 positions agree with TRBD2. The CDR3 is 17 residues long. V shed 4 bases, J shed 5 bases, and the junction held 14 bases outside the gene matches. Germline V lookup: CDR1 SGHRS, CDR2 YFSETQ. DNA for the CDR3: TGCGCCAGCAGCCCTCGTGCAATAGGCGGGGGAACCGGGGAGCTGTTTTTT. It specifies CASSPRAIGGGTGELFF.

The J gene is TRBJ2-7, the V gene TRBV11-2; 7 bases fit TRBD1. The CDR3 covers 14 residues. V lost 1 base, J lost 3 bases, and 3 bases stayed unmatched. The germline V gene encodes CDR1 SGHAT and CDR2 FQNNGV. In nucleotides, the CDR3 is TGTGCCAGCAGCTTAGGAAGGGGGCACTACGAGCAGTACTTC. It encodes CASSLGRGHYEQYF.